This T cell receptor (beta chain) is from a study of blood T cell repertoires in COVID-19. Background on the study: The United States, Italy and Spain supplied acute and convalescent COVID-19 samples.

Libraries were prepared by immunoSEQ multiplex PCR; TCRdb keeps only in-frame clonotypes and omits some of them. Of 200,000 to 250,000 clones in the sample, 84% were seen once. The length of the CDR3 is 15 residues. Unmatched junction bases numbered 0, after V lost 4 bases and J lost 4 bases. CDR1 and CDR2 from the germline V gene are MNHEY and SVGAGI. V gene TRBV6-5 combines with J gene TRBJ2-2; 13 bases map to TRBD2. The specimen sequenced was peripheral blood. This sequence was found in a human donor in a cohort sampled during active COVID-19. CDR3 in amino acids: CASSWTSGGTGELFF. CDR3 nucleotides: TGTGCCAGCAGTTGGACTAGCGGGGGCACCGGGGAGCTGTTTTTT.